This entry lists 17 T cell receptor beta chains sequenced from one sample in a study of cytomegalovirus exposure and HLA in healthy donors. A multiplex PCR was run with 60 Vbeta primers and 13 Jbeta primers. Here immunoSEQ multiplex PCR was the method, and the copy in TCRdb shows in-frame clones only, minus some. The data show 95,000 to 100,000 clones, 60% to 75% seen once. Specimen: PBMCs. The source of these receptors is a woman in her thirties or forties in good health and CMV-seronegative.

The chain recombines TRBV29-1 with TRBJ1-4, with D perhaps TRBD1 (5 bases). V shed 6 bases and J shed 4 bases, with 15 bases lying between them. This CDR3 spans 14 amino acids. Germline CDR1 reads SQVTM; CDR2 reads ANQGSEA. CDR3 loop: CSVQVTGVNEKLFF. CDR3 coding DNA: TGCAGCGTCCAAGTCACAGGAGTTAATGAAAAACTGTTTTTT. The full variable domain, with the rest looked up from reference TRBV29-1 and TRBJ1-4, is SAVISQKPSRDICQRGTSLTIQCQVDSQVTMMFWYRQQPGQSLTLIATANQGSEATYESGFVIDKFPISRPNLTFSTLTVSNMSPEDSSIYLCSVQVTGVNEKLFFGSGTQLSVL.

The chain recombines TRBV5-5 with TRBJ2-3; tentative D call: TRBD2 (5 bases). CDR3 length: 16 amino acids. Trimming stripped 0 bases from V and 5 bases from J, with 16 bases between. The germline V gene encodes CDR1 SGHKS and CDR2 YYEKEE (reference sequence). The CDR3, as DNA: TGTGCCAGCAGCTTGGGACTGGGTGGGAGTGGAGATACGCAGTATTTT. Protein: CASSLGLGGSGDTQYF. The full variable domain, rest sourced from reference TRBV5-5 and TRBJ2-3, is DAGVTQSPTHLIKTRGQQVTLRCSPISGHKSVSWYQQVLGQGPQFIFQYYEKEERGRGNFPDRFSARQFPNYSSELNVNALLLGDSALYLCASSLGLGGSGDTQYFGPGTRLTVL.

The V call is TRBV7-6, the J call TRBJ2-7; TRBD1 agrees at 8 bases. Trimming removed 8 bases from V and 5 bases from J; junction bases left unmatched: 11. The CDR3 has 14 amino acids. Germline V gene sequence: CDR1 SGHVS, CDR2 FNYEAQ. The CDR3 DNA reads TGTGCCAGCCACGCCGGACAGGGCTTTAACGAGCAGTACTTC. Amino acids: CASHAGQGFNEQYF.

The chain has TRBV7-2 and TRBJ2-5; D might be TRBD1 (6 bases). The V end lost 5 bases, the J end lost 5 bases, and 9 bases lay between the germline ends. The CDR3 is 12 residues long. Germline CDR1 and CDR2: SGHTA and FQGNSA. CDR3 sequence (DNA): TGTGCCAGCAGCCAGGGGCGGGAGACCCAGTACTTC. Its translation is CASSQGRETQYF.

The chain employs TRBV7-9 and TRBJ1-4; no definite D call. This CDR3 comprises 13 residues. V dropped 1 base and J dropped 7 bases, with 7 bases sitting between them. Per germline, CDR1 SEHNR and CDR2 FQNEAQ (reference sequence). The CDR3 nucleotides are TGTGCCAGCAGCTTAGGGCAGGTTGAAAAACTGTTTTTT. Translating gives CASSLGQVEKLFF.

In this sample, this clone turned up once. The chain links TRBV4-3 to TRBJ1-5; D unclear. CDR3 size: 15 residues. CDR1 LGHNA and CDR2 YSLEER come from the germline V gene. The V end was cut by 1 base, the J end by 2 bases, with 9 bases between. CDR3 protein: CASSQGLVGNQPQHF. The CDR3 DNA reads TGCGCCAGCAGCCAAGGATTGGTAGGCAATCAGCCCCAGCATTTT.

The J gene is TRBJ2-4, the V gene TRBV19, with a tentative D call TRBD1 (5 bases). The CDR3 contains 15 residues. Germline values: CDR1 LNHDA, CDR2 SQIVND (reference sequence). Trimming shortened V by 4 bases and J by 1 base, and 11 bases separated the two germline ends. The CDR3 DNA reads as TGTGCCAGTAGTAGCAGGGATAGGGCCAAAAACATTCAGTACTTC. Encoded protein: CASSSRDRAKNIQYF.

This chain uses TRBV30 with TRBJ1-4, with 12 bases that match TRBD1. Germline V gene lookup returns CDR1 GTSNPN and CDR2 SVGIG (reference sequence). The CDR3 contains 16 residues. Unmatched junction bases numbered 4, after V lost 5 bases and J lost 0 bases. CDR3 region: CAWRGQGATTNEKLFF. CDR3 DNA: TGTGCCTGGCGGGGACAGGGGGCCACAACTAATGAAAAACTGTTTTTT.

The chain combines TRBV19 with TRBJ2-3; 10 bases fit TRBD2. The junction had 28 bases not matched to a gene; V was cut back by 8 bases and J by 2 bases. This CDR3 has 22 residues. Germline assignment: CDR1 LNHDA and CDR2 SQIVND (reference sequence). The CDR3 protein is CASPQGRGIQREGPLATDTQYF. Here the CDR3 DNA reads TGTGCCAGTCCCCAGGGGCGGGGGATACAGCGGGAGGGCCCCTTGGCCACAGATACGCAGTATTTT.

The V gene is TRBV5-1, the J gene TRBJ2-3; TRBD2 aligns across 12 bases. The length of the CDR3 is 18 residues. After removal of 0 bases from V and 7 bases from J, the junction contained 12 bases not matched to a gene. In germline, CDR1 is SGHRS, CDR2 YFSETQ. The CDR3: CASSLGPLTSGGGHTQYF. CDR3 sequence (DNA): TGCGCCAGCAGCTTGGGTCCACTGACTAGCGGGGGTGGTCATACGCAGTATTTT.

This rearrangement joins TRBV11-2 to TRBJ1-3, with TRBD1 as a possible D gene (5 bases). The CDR3 is made up of 16 amino acids. Germline V gene lookup returns CDR1 SGHAT and CDR2 FQNNGV. Trimming took off 1 base at V and 0 bases at J, with 10 bases between the two ends. Here the CDR3 reads CASSLARAFSGNTIYF. The CDR3 coding sequence is TGTGCCAGCAGCTTAGCCAGGGCCTTCTCTGGAAACACCATATATTTT.

The CDR3 DNA follows: TGTGCCAGTAGTATAGAAAGCAGGAACAGACGAAATAATTCACCCCTCCACTTT. Translated: CASSIESRNRRNNSPLHF. The chain employs TRBV19 and TRBJ1-6, with D hard to call. Germline loops: CDR1 LNHDA, CDR2 SQIVND (reference sequence). The CDR3 length is 18 residues. V was cut by 0 bases and J by 5 bases, with 17 bases left in between.

This chain uses TRBV27 with TRBJ2-1, with 12 bases aligning to TRBD2. Germline trimming cut 6 bases from V and 9 bases from J; bases unmatched to any gene: 9. This CDR3 has 15 residues. Per the germline V gene, CDR1 is MNHEY and CDR2 is SMNVEV (reference sequence). CDR3: CASSLLAGGMAEQFF. The CDR3 nucleotides read TGTGCCAGCAGCCTCCTAGCGGGAGGGATGGCTGAGCAGTTCTTC.

This clone was observed a handful of times. The chain joins TRBV10-3 to TRBJ1-6; TRBD1 matches 11 bases. This CDR3 comprises 14 residues. CDR1 and CDR2 (germline): ENHRY, SYGVKD. With 7 bases clipped from V and 8 bases from J, the junction kept 4 bases outside the gene matches. CDR3: CAITTGQGDSPLHF. The CDR3 coding sequence is TGTGCCATCACCACGGGACAGGGGGATTCACCCCTCCACTTT.

This chain links TRBV6-6 with TRBJ1-1, with D perhaps matching TRBD1 (6 bases). The germline V gene encodes CDR1 MNHNY and CDR2 SVGAGI (reference sequence). V dropped 6 bases and J dropped 1 base, with 18 bases sitting between them. CDR3 length: 16 residues. CDR3 sequence (DNA): TGTGCCAGCAGCCCCAGGGGACGAACCGGGAACACTGAAGCTTTCTTT. Amino acids: CASSPRGRTGNTEAFF.

This clone was picked up one time. This chain connects TRBV29-1 to TRBJ2-3; TRBD1 might be the D (6 bases). The CDR3 sequence is 13 residues long. Germline assignment: CDR1 SQVTM and CDR2 ANQGSEA. The V end lost 6 bases, the J end lost 4 bases, and 14 bases lay between the germline ends. CDR3 sequence (DNA): TGCAGCGTGGGGACAATCACCGCAGATACGCAGTATTTT. Its translation: CSVGTITADTQYF.

This clone was seen only a few times. The rearrangement links TRBV4-1 to TRBJ2-1; 9 nucleotides line up with TRBD2. The length of the CDR3 is 16 residues. The junction had 9 bases not matched to a gene; V was cut back by 3 bases and J by 6 bases. Per the germline V gene, CDR1 is MGHRA and CDR2 is YSYEKL. CDR3 nucleotides: TGCGCCAGCAGCCACTTAATAGCGGGAGTGCCCAATGAGCAGTTCTTC. Translated, it gives CASSHLIAGVPNEQFF.